This record looks at one T cell receptor (beta chain) sequence and its context. This sample stems from a study of blood T cell repertoires in COVID-19. Study overall: Material from acute and convalescent COVID-19 was sourced from the United States, Italy and Spain. Nucleic acid was either cDNA or gDNA, and it came from T cells, B-cell-depleted T cells, or PBMCs.

Clones were read by immunoSEQ multiplex PCR, and TCRdb kept only the in-frame ones, dropping some. Counted here are about 400,000 clones, about 87% occurring once; the ten biggest clones make up 3%. This CDR3 is 15 amino acids long. Germline CDR1 reads MNHNS; CDR2 reads SASEGT. Trimming took off 0 bases at V and 6 bases at J, with 11 bases between the two ends. The V and J genes are TRBV6-1 and TRBJ1-4; D not resolved. This clonotype was sampled from a human donor in a cohort sampled during active COVID-19. Sequencing input: peripheral blood. As DNA, the CDR3 is TGTGCCAGCAGTGAAGCGCTAACCGCTGATGAAAAACTGTTTTTT. This translates into CASSEALTADEKLFF.